The 6 T cell receptor beta chains below were found in one sample sequenced in a study of shared clonotypes between healthy human individuals (dated by TCRdb to the early 2020s). The library was built by means of the immunoSEQ multiplex PCR assay. In its TCRdb copy, this immuneACCESS table keeps in-frame sequences only and misses some clones. Where compared with another copy, unresolved V genes explain less than half of these, and the others have no known cause. The table for this sample lists hundreds of thousands of clones; approximately 73% of them were counted only once. 1.5% to 2% of the sample is held by the ten biggest clonotypes. Material for sequencing was memory CD4+ T cells sorted from blood. Sample cell subset or site, as interpreted from the label and publication: CD45RA-negative fraction. These receptors were taken from a woman in her twenties or thirties in good health.

The chain couples TRBV19 to TRBJ1-2; D remains unclear. This CDR3 spans 11 amino acids. Per germline, CDR1 LNHDA and CDR2 SQIVND (reference sequence). Trimming removed 3 bases at V and 8 bases at J, with 7 bases between. The CDR3 spells CASSMSGGYTF. The CDR3 nucleotides are TGTGCCAGTAGTATGTCGGGAGGCTACACCTTC. Full variable domain (remainder filled in from reference TRBV19 and TRBJ1-2): DGGITQSPKYLFRKEGQNVTLSCEQNLNHDAMYWYRQDPGQGLRLIYYSQIVNDFQKGDIAEGYSVSREKKESFPLTVTSAQKNPTAFYLCASSMSGGYTFGSGTRLTVV.

V gene TRBV27 combines with J gene TRBJ2-2; D is possibly TRBD2 (6 bases). Trimming took 3 bases from V and 4 from J, leaving 9 bases between them. Germline V gene data show CDR1 as MNHEY and CDR2 as SMNVEV (reference sequence). This CDR3 spans 14 amino acids. The CDR3 loop is CASSFGGSTGELFF. The CDR3 bases are TGTGCCAGCAGTTTTGGAGGGAGCACCGGGGAGCTGTTTTTT.

The chain uses TRBV19 and TRBJ1-5; D not certain. Germline assignment: CDR1 LNHDA and CDR2 SQIVND (reference sequence). Between the trimmed V and J ends, which lost 5 bases and 0 bases, there was a span of 14 bases. The CDR3 covers 16 residues. As DNA, the CDR3 is TGTGCCAGTAGTCGAGACAAATCGCCTAGCAATCAGCCCCAGCATTTT. It codes for CASSRDKSPSNQPQHF.

This chain joins TRBV19 and TRBJ1-4, with a tentative D call TRBD1 (5 bases). The CDR3 has 11 residues. The V gene's germline CDR1 is LNHDA and CDR2 SQIVND (reference sequence). V lost 11 bases and J lost 8, with 12 bases in between. In DNA form, the CDR3 reads TGTGCCTCGGGACCCGTGGAAAAACTGTTTTTT. This sequence encodes CASGPVEKLFF.

This chain uses TRBV25-1 with TRBJ1-2, with TRBD1 as a possible D gene (5 bases). CDR1 MGHDK and CDR2 SYGVNS come from the germline V gene. Trimming removed 2 bases at V and 0 bases at J, with 10 bases between. There are 15 residues in the CDR3. The CDR3 coding sequence is TGTGCCAGCAGTGAACGTACAGGTCCTAACTATGGCTACACCTTC. Protein sequence: CASSERTGPNYGYTF.

To note about this clone: Different DNA sequences within this sample yield the same CDR3. The rearrangement joins TRBV7-2 to TRBJ2-2, with 7 bases aligning to TRBD1. The ends lost 1 base at V and 3 bases at J; junction bases unmatched: 2. From germline, CDR1 is SGHTA and CDR2 FQGNSA. The CDR3 is 15 amino acids. CDR3 bases: TGTGCCAGCAGCTTAGGGCAGGGGGACACCGGGGAGCTGTTTTTT. Translation: CASSLGQGDTGELFF.